This T cell receptor beta chain originates from a study of PD-1 blockade in classical Hodgkin lymphoma. Relapse was seen in all patients after autologous stem cell transplantation, and brentuximab vedotin exposure was variable. Using immunoSEQ multiplex PCR, the repertoire was profiled, and TCRdb retains in-frame clones only, with some absent. The data hold 20,000 to 30,000 clones, with approximately 81% observed a single time. Germline-derived CDR1 and CDR2 are LNHNV and YYDKDF (reference sequence). V was clipped by 3 bases and J by 6 bases; unmatched bases: 10. The CDR3 is 15 amino acids. This receptor was taken from a human donor with classical Hodgkin lymphoma. The V gene is TRBV15, the J gene TRBJ2-7; 8 bases match TRBD2. The input for sequencing was peripheral blood mononuclear cells (PBMCs), taken before the second cycle of nivolumab. The CDR3 region has the DNA TGTGCCACCAGCAGCCCCGGGACTAGGGAGGCCGAGCAGTACTTC. Amino acids: CATSSPGTREAEQYF.